This is a list of T cell receptor beta chains from one sample in a study of identical twins. A single record per CDR3 protein comes from TCRdb applying MiXCR to the 5' RACE reads. The data show 700,000 to 950,000 distinct CDR3 sequences, over 9% seen once. These same records also appear under a second study, on yellow fever vaccine responses in identical twins.

Material for sequencing was PBMCs. These receptors were collected from a woman in her late teens or twenties in good health. Each CDR3 is given with its conserved first and last residue. The order of the fields is D gene, V gene, J gene, clone size, CDR3 protein, CDR3 DNA. D genes are given only for firm matches. Size is omitted from some rows. Given values are once, few, many or a class for expanded clones.

>.|TRBV12-3/TRBV12-4|TRBJ1-2|.
CASSPKGSLSYGYTF
TGTGCCAGCAGTCCCAAGGGGAGCCTATCCTATGGCTACACCTTC
>.|TRBV7-8|TRBJ2-4|.
CASSPEIKNIQYF
TGTGCCAGCAGCCCAGAAATCAAAAACATTCAGTACTTC
>TRBD2|TRBV15|TRBJ2-5|few
CATKEGLAGLETQYF
TGTGCCACCAAAGAGGGACTAGCGGGGTTGGAGACCCAGTACTTC
>.|TRBV5-1|TRBJ2-7|few
CASSLDGGPSSYEQYF
TGCGCCAGCAGCTTGGATGGCGGGCCGAGCTCCTACGAGCAGTACTTC
>.|TRBV27|TRBJ2-4|.
CASSLDSIAKNIQYF
TGTGCCAGCAGTCTGGACAGTATAGCCAAAAACATTCAGTACTTC
>.|TRBV27|TRBJ1-5|many
CASSFQGQPQHF
TGTGCCAGCAGCTTTCAGGGTCAGCCCCAGCATTTT
>TRBD2|TRBV6-1|TRBJ2-1|.
CASSEEREGPYNEQFF
TGTGCCAGCAGTGAAGAGCGGGAGGGCCCCTACAATGAGCAGTTCTTC
>.|TRBV10-3|TRBJ1-1|few
CAISMNTEAFF
TGTGCCATCAGTATGAACACTGAAGCTTTCTTT
>TRBD2|TRBV5-1|TRBJ2-4|.
CASSLAGGGLQNIQYF
TGCGCCAGCAGCTTGGCGGGAGGGGGATTACAAAACATTCAGTACTTC
>TRBD1|TRBV5-6|TRBJ1-1|.
CASRPPGQENTEAFF
TGTGCCAGCAGACCGCCGGGACAGGAGAACACTGAAGCTTTCTTT
>TRBD2|TRBV2|TRBJ2-1|few
CASQAAGVGEQFF
TGTGCCAGCCAGGCAGCGGGAGTGGGTGAGCAGTTCTTC
>TRBD2|TRBV5-1|TRBJ2-7|.
CASSLGLAGGPPYEQYF
TGCGCCAGCAGCTTGGGGCTAGCGGGAGGGCCCCCCTACGAGCAGTACTTC
>.|TRBV6-6|TRBJ2-4|few
CASSRGSENIQYF
TGTGCCAGCAGCAGGGGTTCGGAAAACATTCAGTACTTC
>TRBD1|TRBV3-1|TRBJ1-1|.
CASSHRQGWNTEAFF
TGTGCCAGCAGCCACCGACAGGGGTGGAACACTGAAGCTTTCTTT
>.|TRBV5-1|TRBJ1-1|.
CASSISGNTEAFF
TGCGCCAGCAGCATATCAGGGAACACTGAAGCTTTCTTT
>.|TRBV12-5|TRBJ2-1|.
CASGLVIGEQFF
TGTGCTAGTGGTTTGGTAATTGGGGAGCAGTTCTTC
>TRBD1|TRBV7-9|TRBJ1-2|few
CASSISTGGSYGYTF
TGTGCCAGCAGCATCTCGACAGGGGGCAGCTATGGCTACACCTTC
>.|TRBV20-1|TRBJ2-2|many
CSARVTGMGAGELFF
TGCAGTGCTAGAGTAACGGGAATGGGGGCCGGGGAGCTGTTTTTT
>TRBD1|TRBV29-1|TRBJ1-5|.
CATGDNQPQHF
TGCGCGACAGGGGACAATCAGCCCCAGCATTTT
>TRBD2|TRBV12-3/TRBV12-4|TRBJ2-5|.
CASSSTSGRDQETQYF
TGTGCCAGCAGTTCTACTAGCGGGAGAGACCAAGAGACCCAGTACTTC
>TRBD1|TRBV7-9|TRBJ1-2|.
CASSASGTGGILGYTF
TGTGCCAGCAGCGCTTCCGGGACAGGGGGCATATTGGGCTACACCTTC
>.|TRBV3-1|TRBJ2-5|many
CASSQTQETQYF
TGTGCCAGCTCCCAGACCCAAGAGACCCAGTACTTC
>TRBD1|TRBV6-1|TRBJ1-1|many
CASRARTGGWTEAFF
TGTGCCAGCAGAGCAAGAACAGGGGGCTGGACTGAAGCTTTCTTT
>.|TRBV19|TRBJ2-5|.
CASRTQGGGETQYF
TGTGCCAGTAGAACACAGGGCGGAGGAGAGACCCAGTACTTC
>.|TRBV5-6|TRBJ1-1|many
CASSLAGGSTEAFF
TGTGCCAGCAGCTTGGCCGGTGGATCCACTGAAGCTTTCTTT
>.|TRBV10-3|TRBJ2-1|many
CAIFKVGLDEQFF
TGTGCCATCTTTAAGGTCGGACTGGATGAGCAGTTCTTC
>.|TRBV20-1|TRBJ2-1|few
CSALFFNEQFF
TGCAGTGCCCTTTTTTTCAATGAGCAGTTCTTC
>TRBD2|TRBV12-5|TRBJ2-1|.
CASGIGLAVHNEQFF
TGTGCTAGTGGTATCGGACTAGCGGTCCACAATGAGCAGTTCTTC
>.|TRBV28|TRBJ2-7|.
CASTQTIGLYEQYF
TGTGCCAGCACTCAGACTATCGGCCTATACGAGCAGTACTTC
>.|TRBV6-5|TRBJ1-5|few
CASSYSRGSNQPQHF
TGTGCCAGCAGTTACTCGAGGGGTTCCAATCAGCCCCAGCATTTT
>.|TRBV7-6|TRBJ2-7|many
CASSQGQALYEQYF
TGTGCCAGCAGCCAGGGACAAGCCCTCTACGAGCAGTACTTC
>.|TRBV12-3/TRBV12-4|TRBJ2-1|.
CASSLGPGFGYNEQFF
TGTGCCAGCAGTTTAGGTCCCGGGTTTGGGTACAATGAGCAGTTCTTC
>.|TRBV20-1|TRBJ1-6|.
CSARPRGGTYNSPLHF
TGCAGTGCTAGACCTCGGGGGGGGACCTATAATTCACCCCTCCACTTT
>TRBD1|TRBV6-1|TRBJ1-4|.
CASADRGSNEKLFF
TGTGCCAGCGCGGACAGGGGATCTAATGAAAAACTGTTTTTT
>.|TRBV29-1|TRBJ2-1|few
CSVAQDYNEQFF
TGCAGCGTCGCCCAGGACTACAATGAGCAGTTCTTC
>.|TRBV24-1|TRBJ2-1|many
CATSPGGIGNEQFF
TGTGCCACCAGTCCTGGAGGGATCGGCAATGAGCAGTTCTTC
>TRBD1|TRBV5-1|TRBJ2-5|.
CASSFLPDRVETETQYF
TGCGCCAGCAGCTTTCTCCCGGACAGGGTCGAAACGGAGACCCAGTACTTC